The entry that follows covers one T cell receptor beta chain sequence. This specimen comes from a study of blood T cell repertoires in COVID-19. Overall study context: Material from acute and convalescent COVID-19 was sourced from the United States, Italy and Spain.

Clones were sequenced by immunoSEQ multiplex PCR, and TCRdb holds only the in-frame ones, with some missing. The sample carries 250,000 to 350,000 clones, roughly 90% recorded once. The germline CDR1 and CDR2 sequences are SNHLY and FYNNEI. The CDR3 totals 12 residues. The ends lost 7 bases at V and 5 bases at J; junction bases unmatched: 4. Sample: PBMCs or T cells enriched from blood (not recorded which). The chain couples TRBV2 to TRBJ2-5, with TRBD1 matching over 7 bases. This receptor was obtained from a woman in her forties or fifties who had recovered from COVID-19. Here the CDR3 DNA reads TGTGCCAGCAAGGGGGCCGATGAGACCCAGTACTTC. Translation gives CASKGADETQYF.